This T cell receptor (beta chain) is drawn from a study of T cell changes during pregnancy in multiple sclerosis. Some clones are missing from TCRdb's copy, which holds only in-frame ones; the method was immunoSEQ multiplex PCR. In the table there are 85,000 to 90,000 clones, approximately 95% of which are singletons. CDR1 MDHEN and CDR2 SYDVKM come from the germline V gene. The germline V and J ends were trimmed by 3 bases and 4 bases, with 10 bases remaining between them. This CDR3 is 14 amino acids long. This specimen was peripheral blood, taken after pregnancy. The receptor was isolated from a female donor in good health, enrolled as a control in a pregnancy study. The chain couples TRBV28 to TRBJ2-1, with D perhaps TRBD2 (5 bases). Here the CDR3 DNA reads TGTGCCAGCAGTTTTAGAGGGCCTTACAATGAGCAGTTCTTC. Its protein is CASSFRGPYNEQFF. The full variable domain, completed using reference TRBV28 and TRBJ2-1, is DVKVTQSSRYLVKRTGEKVFLECVQDMDHENMFWYRQDPGLGLRLIYFSYDVKMKEKGDIPEGYSVSREKKERFSLILESASTNQTSMYLCASSFRGPYNEQFFGPGTRLTVL.